This TCR beta chain was identified in a study of T cells after yellow fever vaccination. In the study overall: SMART-Seq v4 Ultra Low Input handled preparation of low-cell-number fractions.

TCRdb re-called the 5' RACE reads through MiXCR, storing one row per CDR3 protein. The table includes approximately 550,000 distinct CDR3 sequences, under 25% detected once. As regards this clonotype: Its specificity is not known.

The junction had 4 bases not matched to a gene; V was cut back by 0 bases and J by 4 bases. Germline V lookup: CDR1 SEHNR, CDR2 FQNEAQ (reference sequence). The CDR3 contains 16 residues. Study-wide results and caveats: Boosting was followed by the reappearance of most primary-vaccination clones (about 96% CD4, 85% to 90% CD8).

Sequencing used PBMCs, obtained 15 days after the yellow fever booster vaccination. The chain is built from TRBV7-9 and TRBJ2-5; 11 bases line up with TRBD1. The origin of this receptor is a man aged 25 to 45 who received the YFV17D yellow fever vaccine. The CDR3 loop is CASSLASGTGGETQYF. The CDR3 DNA sequence: TGTGCCAGCAGCTTAGCTTCCGGGACAGGGGGAGAGACCCAGTACTTC. Based on the CDR3 plus reference TRBV7-9 and TRBJ2-5, the full variable domain is DTGVSQNPRHKITKRGQNVTFRCDPISEHNRLYWYRQTLGQGPEFLTYFQNEAQLEKSRLLSDRFSAERPKGSFSTLEIQRTEQGDSAMYLCASSLASGTGGETQYFGPGTRLLVL.